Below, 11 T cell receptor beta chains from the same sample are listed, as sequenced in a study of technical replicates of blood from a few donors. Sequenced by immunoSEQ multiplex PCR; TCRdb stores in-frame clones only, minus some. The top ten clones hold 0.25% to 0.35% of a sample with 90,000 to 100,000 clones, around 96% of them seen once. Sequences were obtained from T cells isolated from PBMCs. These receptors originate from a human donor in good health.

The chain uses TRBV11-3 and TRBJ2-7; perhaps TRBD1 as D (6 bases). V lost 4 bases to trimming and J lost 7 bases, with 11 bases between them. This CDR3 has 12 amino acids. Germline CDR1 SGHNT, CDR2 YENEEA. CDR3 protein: CASSSGVGEQYF. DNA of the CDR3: TGTGCCAGCAGCTCAGGGGTGGGGGAGCAGTACTTC.

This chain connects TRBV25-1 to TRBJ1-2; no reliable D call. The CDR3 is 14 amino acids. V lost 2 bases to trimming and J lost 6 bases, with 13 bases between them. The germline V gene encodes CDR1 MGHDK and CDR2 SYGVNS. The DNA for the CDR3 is TGTGCCAGCAGTGAAGTTCCAGAATCGAATGGCTACACCTTC. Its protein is CASSEVPESNGYTF.

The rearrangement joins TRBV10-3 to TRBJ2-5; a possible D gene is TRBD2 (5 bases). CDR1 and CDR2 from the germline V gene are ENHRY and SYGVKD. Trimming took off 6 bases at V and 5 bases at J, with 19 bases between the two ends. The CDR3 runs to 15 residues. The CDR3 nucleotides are TGTGCCATCAGGAGGGCAGGATTTAGGGAGGAGACCCAGTACTTC. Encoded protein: CAIRRAGFREETQYF.

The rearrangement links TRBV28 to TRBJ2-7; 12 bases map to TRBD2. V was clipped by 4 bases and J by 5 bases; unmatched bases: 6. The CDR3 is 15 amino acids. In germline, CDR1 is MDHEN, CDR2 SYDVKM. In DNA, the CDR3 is TGTGCCAGCAGTTATGACGGACTAGCGGGGCACGAGCAGTACTTC. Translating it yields CASSYDGLAGHEQYF.

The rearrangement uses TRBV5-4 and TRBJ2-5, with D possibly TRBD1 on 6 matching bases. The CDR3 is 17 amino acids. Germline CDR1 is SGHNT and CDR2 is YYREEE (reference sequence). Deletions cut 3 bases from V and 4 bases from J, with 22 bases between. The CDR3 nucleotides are TGTGCCAGCAGCTCTTTAGATGGGGGCCCCTACGGAGAGACCCAGTACTTC. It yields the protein CASSSLDGGPYGETQYF.

CDR3 coding DNA: TGTGCCAGCAGCTCAAACAGGGGGCCCCCCTACGAGCAGTACTTC. As protein: CASSSNRGPPYEQYF. V is TRBV7-2 and J is TRBJ2-7; TRBD1 matches 9 bases. Germline assignment: CDR1 SGHTA and CDR2 FQGNSA. The CDR3 contains 15 residues. With 4 bases clipped from V and 2 bases from J, the junction kept 6 bases outside the gene matches. The full variable domain, completed using reference TRBV7-2 and TRBJ2-7, is GAGVSQSPSNKVTEKGKDVELRCDPISGHTALYWYRQSLGQGLEFLIYFQGNSAPDKSGLPSDRFSAERTGGSVSTLTIQRTQQEDSAVYLCASSSNRGPPYEQYFGPGTRLTVT.

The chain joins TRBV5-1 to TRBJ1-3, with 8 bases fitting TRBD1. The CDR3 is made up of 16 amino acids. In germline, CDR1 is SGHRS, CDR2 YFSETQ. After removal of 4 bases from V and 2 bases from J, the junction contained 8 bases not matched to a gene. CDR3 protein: CASSLGQGTTGNTIYF. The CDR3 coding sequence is TGCGCCAGCAGCCTCGGACAGGGAACAACTGGAAACACCATATATTTT. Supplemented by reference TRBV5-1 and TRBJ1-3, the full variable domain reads KAGVTQTPRYLIKTRGQQVTLSCSPISGHRSVSWYQQTPGQGLQFLFEYFSETQRNKGNFPGRFSGRQFSNSRSEMNVSTLELGDSALYLCASSLGQGTTGNTIYFGEGSWLTVV.

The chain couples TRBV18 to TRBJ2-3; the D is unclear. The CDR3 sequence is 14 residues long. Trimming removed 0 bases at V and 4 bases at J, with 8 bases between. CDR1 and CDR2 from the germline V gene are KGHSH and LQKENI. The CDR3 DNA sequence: TGTGCCAGCTCACCACCTGAAGCTCCAGATACGCAGTATTTT. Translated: CASSPPEAPDTQYF.

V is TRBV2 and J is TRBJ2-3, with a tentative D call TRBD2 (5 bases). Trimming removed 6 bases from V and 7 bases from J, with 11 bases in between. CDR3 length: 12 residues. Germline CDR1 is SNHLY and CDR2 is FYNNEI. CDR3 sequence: CASRGEANTQYF. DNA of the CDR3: TGTGCCAGCAGGGGAGAAGCCAATACGCAGTATTTT.

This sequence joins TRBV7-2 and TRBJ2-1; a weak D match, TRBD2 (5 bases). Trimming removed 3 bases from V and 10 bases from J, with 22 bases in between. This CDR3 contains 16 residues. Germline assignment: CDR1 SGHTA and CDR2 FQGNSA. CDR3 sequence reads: CASSLGNLLGGGEQFF. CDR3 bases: TGTGCCAGCAGCTTGGGCAATTTACTCGGAGGTGGCGAGCAGTTCTTC.

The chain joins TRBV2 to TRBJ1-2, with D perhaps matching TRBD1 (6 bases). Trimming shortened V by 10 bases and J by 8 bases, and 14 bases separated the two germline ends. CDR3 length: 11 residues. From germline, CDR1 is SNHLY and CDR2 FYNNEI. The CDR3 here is CAKGDNIGYTF. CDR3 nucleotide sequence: TGTGCCAAAGGGGACAATATAGGCTACACCTTC.